The present T cell receptor beta chain was sequenced within a study of circulating and synovial CD4+ cells in juvenile arthritis. General study findings and limits: Bulk blood CD4 repertoires were more diverse than these. Measured synovium overlap likely understates the true shared repertoire. CPL versus bulk CD4 samples: T cell genome counts differed by at least an order of magnitude. These blood cells shared more CDR3 sequences with synovium than bulk blood.

Only in-frame clones appear in the TCRdb table, and some are missing; sequencing was by immunoSEQ multiplex PCR. The sample yields about 33,000 clones, about 95% seen once. To note about this clone: Its antigen is still unknown.

The sample was CD4+ T cells from blood. This TCR derives from a human donor with juvenile idiopathic arthritis.

The CDR3 here is CASGLVLEFGRTGWYNEQFF. CDR3 DNA: TGTGCTAGTGGTTTGGTACTCGAGTTTGGCCGGACAGGGTGGTACAATGAGCAGTTCTTC. This rearrangement joins TRBV12-5 to TRBJ2-1; the match to TRBD1 covers 8 bases. V lost 0 bases, J lost 4 bases, and 17 bases stayed unmatched. Germline V gene lookup returns CDR1 LGHNT and CDR2 FRNRAP. This CDR3 has 20 residues.